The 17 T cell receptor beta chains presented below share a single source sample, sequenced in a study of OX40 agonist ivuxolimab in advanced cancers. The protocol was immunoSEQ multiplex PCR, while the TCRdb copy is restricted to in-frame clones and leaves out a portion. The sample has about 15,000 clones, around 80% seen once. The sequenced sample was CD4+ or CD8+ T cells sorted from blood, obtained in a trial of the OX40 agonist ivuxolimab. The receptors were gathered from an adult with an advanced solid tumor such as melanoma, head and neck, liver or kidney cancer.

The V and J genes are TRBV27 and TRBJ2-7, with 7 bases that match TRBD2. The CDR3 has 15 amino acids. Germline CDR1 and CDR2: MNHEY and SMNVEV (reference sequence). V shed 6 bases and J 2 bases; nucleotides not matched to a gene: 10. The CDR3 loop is CASSYRGVNTYEQYF. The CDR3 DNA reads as TGTGCCAGCAGCTACCGGGGGGTGAATACCTACGAGCAGTACTTC.

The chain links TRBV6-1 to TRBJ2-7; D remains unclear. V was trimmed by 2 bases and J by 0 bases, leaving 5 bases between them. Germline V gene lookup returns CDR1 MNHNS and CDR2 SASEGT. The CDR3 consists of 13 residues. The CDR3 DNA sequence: TGTGCCAGCAGTGAACACCTCTCCTACGAGCAGTACTTC. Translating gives CASSEHLSYEQYF.

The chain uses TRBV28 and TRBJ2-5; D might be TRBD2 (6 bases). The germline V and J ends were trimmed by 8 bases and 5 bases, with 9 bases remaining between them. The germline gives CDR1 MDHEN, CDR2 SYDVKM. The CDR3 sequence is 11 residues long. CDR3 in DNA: TGTGCCAGCCAAGGGAGGGAGACCCAGTACTTC. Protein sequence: CASQGRETQYF.

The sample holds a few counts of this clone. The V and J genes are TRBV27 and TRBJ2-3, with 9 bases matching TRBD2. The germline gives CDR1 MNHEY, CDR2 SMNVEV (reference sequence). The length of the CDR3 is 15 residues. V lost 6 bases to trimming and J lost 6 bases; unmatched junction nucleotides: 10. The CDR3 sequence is CASSISGSGVDTQYF. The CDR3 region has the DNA TGTGCCAGCAGCATTAGCGGGAGTGGGGTCGATACGCAGTATTTT.

CDR3 sequence (DNA): TGCGCCAGCACCTGGACAGGGCACGAGCAGTACTTC. Its translation: CASTWTGHEQYF. This chain links TRBV10-2 with TRBJ2-5; TRBD1 aligns across 8 bases. The closer fit of TRBJ2-7 to the DNA end suggests the J call may be wrong. CDR3 length: 12 amino acids. The V gene's germline CDR1 is WSHSY and CDR2 SAAADI.

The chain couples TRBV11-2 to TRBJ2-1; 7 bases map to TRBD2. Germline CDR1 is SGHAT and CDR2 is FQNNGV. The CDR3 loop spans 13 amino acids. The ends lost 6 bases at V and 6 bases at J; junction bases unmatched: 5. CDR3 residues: CASRAGGFNEQFF. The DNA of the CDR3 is TGTGCCAGCAGAGCCGGGGGGTTCAATGAGCAGTTCTTC.

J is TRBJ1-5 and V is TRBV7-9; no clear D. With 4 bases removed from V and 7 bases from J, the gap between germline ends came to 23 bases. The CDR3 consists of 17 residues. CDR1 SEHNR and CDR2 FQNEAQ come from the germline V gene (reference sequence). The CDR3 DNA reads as TGTGCCAGCAGCTCCGCCACATCCTCTCAGGTCGGGCAGCCCCAGCATTTT. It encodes CASSSATSSQVGQPQHF.

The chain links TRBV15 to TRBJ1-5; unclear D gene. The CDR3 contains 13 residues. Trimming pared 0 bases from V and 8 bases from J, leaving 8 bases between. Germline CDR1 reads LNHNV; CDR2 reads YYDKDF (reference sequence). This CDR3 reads CATSRDWSEPQHF. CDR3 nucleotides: TGTGCCACCAGCAGAGATTGGAGCGAGCCCCAGCATTTT.

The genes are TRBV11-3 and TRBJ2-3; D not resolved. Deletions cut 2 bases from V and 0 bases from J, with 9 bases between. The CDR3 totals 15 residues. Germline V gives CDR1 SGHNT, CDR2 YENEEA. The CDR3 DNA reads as TGTGCCAGCAGCTTATGGGGTACTAGCACAGATACGCAGTATTTT. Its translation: CASSLWGTSTDTQYF.

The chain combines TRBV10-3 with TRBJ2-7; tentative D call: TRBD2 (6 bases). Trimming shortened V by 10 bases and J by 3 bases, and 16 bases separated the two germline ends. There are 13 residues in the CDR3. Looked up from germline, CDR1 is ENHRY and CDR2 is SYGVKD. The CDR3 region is CASSGTSIYEQYF. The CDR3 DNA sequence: TGTGCCAGCTCCGGGACTTCCATCTACGAGCAGTACTTC.

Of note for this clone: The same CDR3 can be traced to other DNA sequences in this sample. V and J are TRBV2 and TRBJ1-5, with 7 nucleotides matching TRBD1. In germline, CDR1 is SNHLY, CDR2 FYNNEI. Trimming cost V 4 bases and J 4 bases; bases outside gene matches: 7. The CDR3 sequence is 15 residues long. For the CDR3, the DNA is TGTGCCAGCAGTGGGACAGGCCTCGGGAATCAGCCCCAGCATTTT. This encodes CASSGTGLGNQPQHF.

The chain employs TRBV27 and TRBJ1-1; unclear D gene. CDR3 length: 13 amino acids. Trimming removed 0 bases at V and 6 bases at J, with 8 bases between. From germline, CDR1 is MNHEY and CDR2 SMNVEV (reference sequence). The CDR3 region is CASSLSGSPEAFF. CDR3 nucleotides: TGTGCCAGCAGTTTATCTGGGAGTCCTGAAGCTTTCTTT.

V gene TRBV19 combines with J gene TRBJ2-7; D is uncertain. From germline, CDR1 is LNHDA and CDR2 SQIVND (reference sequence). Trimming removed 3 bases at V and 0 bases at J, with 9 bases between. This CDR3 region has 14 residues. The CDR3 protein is CASSISQSSYEQYF. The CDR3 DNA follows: TGTGCCAGTAGTATCTCTCAGAGCTCCTACGAGCAGTACTTC.

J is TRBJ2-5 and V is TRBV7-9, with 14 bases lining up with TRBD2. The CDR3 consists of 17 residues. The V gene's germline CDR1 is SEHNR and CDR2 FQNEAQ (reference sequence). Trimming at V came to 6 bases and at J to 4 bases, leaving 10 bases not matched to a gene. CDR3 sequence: CASSIRTSGRLGETQYF. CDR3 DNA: TGTGCCAGCAGTATAAGGACTAGCGGGAGGTTGGGAGAGACCCAGTACTTC.

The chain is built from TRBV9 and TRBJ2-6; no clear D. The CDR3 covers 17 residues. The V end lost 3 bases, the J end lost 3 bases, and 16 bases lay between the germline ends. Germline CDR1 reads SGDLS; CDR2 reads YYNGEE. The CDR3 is CASSGLFRVGGANVLTF. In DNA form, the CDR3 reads TGTGCCAGCAGCGGCCTTTTTAGAGTCGGTGGGGCCAACGTCCTGACTTTC.

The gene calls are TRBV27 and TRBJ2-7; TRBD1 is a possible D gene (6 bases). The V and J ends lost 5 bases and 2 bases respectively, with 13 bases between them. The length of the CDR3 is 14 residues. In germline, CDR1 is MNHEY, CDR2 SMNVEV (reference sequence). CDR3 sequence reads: CASSPQGTTYEQYF. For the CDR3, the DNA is TGTGCCAGCAGTCCACAGGGAACCACCTACGAGCAGTACTTC.

The CDR3 bases are TGTGCCAGCAGTTTAGTTGCAGGGAGAACGGTCGGGGAGCTGTTTTTT. Protein product: CASSLVAGRTVGELFF. V is TRBV27 and J is TRBJ2-2; possibly TRBD1 or TRBD2 for D (5 bases each). This CDR3 has 16 amino acids. V was shortened by 2 bases and J by 7 bases, with 17 bases between the two germline ends. Germline assignment: CDR1 MNHEY and CDR2 SMNVEV (reference sequence).